This record covers a single TCR beta chain. The antigen remains unidentified. The V end was cut by 3 bases, the J end by 4 bases, with 11 bases between. The CDR3 loop spans 14 amino acids. CDR1 MNHEY and CDR2 SMNVEV come from the germline V gene (reference sequence). This entry is derived from a study of read filtering for tumor transcriptome and immune sequencing. Study overall: TCR-mapped reads were about 3.5 to 11 million with IR-seq versus roughly 85 to 1,400 with RNA-seq. Study-level findings and limits: IR-seq captured clonotypes deeper and more reliably than RNA-seq. Correlation between methods rose after single-read clonotypes were removed. Sorted CD138-negative bone marrow cells were not purified T cells.

Molecular barcoded adaptors covering alpha/delta and beta/gamma chains were used on 400 to 450 ng RNA. A single record per CDR3 protein comes from TCRdb applying MiXCR to the reads. Counted here are roughly 6,000 distinct CDR3 sequences, over 20% occurring once; the ten biggest clones make up 20% to 25%. The TCR originated in a donor aged 40 or over with multiple myeloma. Sequencing used a population of CD138-negative cells sorted from bone marrow. The chain has TRBV27 and TRBJ2-3; D is possibly TRBD2 (5 bases). CDR3 nucleotide sequence: TGTGCCAGCAGTTTTAGTCTCGGGGCAGATACGCAGTATTTT. Protein: CASSFSLGADTQYF.